The 2 T cell receptor beta chains in this list originate from one sample, sequenced in a study of T-cell memory formation after mild COVID-19. MiXCR was run by TCRdb on the 5' RACE reads, yielding one entry per CDR3 protein. Seen here are 300,000 or so distinct CDR3 sequences, about a sixth observed once, and the top ten hold 22%. Sequencing was performed on PBMCs or a T cell subset sorted from them (not recorded which). The receptor set was obtained from a man aged 18 to 30 who had mild COVID-19 (a few samples of this study predate the infection). Cell type and time point are not known.

This chain links TRBV20-1 with TRBJ1-1; D uncertain. This CDR3 is built from 13 residues. Trimming removed 5 bases from V and 5 bases from J, with 15 bases in between. Germline-derived CDR1 and CDR2 are DFQATT and SNEGSKA (reference sequence). The chain's CDR3 is CSASVLRGTEAFF. DNA of the CDR3: TGCAGTGCTTCAGTCCTTAGAGGGACTGAAGCTTTCTTT.

The V and J genes are TRBV9 and TRBJ2-2, with a weak D call TRBD2 (5 bases). V was pared by 1 base and J by 2 bases, with 9 bases between. Germline V gives CDR1 SGDLS, CDR2 YYNGEE. CDR3 size: 15 residues. The CDR3 protein is CASSVRGSNTGELFF. The DNA for the CDR3 is TGTGCCAGCAGCGTAAGAGGGAGTAACACCGGGGAGCTGTTTTTT.